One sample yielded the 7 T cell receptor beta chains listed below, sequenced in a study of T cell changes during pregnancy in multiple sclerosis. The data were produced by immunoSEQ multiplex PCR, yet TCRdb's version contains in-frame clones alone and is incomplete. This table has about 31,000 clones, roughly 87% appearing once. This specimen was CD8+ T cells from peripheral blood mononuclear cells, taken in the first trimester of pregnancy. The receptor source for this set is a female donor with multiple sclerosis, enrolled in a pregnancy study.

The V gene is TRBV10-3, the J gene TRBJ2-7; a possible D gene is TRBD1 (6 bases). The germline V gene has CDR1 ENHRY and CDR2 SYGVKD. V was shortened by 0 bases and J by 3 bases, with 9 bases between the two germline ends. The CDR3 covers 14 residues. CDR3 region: CAISESSQGYEQYF. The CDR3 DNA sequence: TGTGCCATCAGTGAGTCATCACAGGGCTACGAGCAGTACTTC.

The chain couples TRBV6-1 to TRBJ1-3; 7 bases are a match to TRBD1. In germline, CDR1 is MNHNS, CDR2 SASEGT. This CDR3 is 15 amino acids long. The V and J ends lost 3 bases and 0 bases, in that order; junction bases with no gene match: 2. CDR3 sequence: CASSDGQASGNTIYF. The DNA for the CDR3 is TGTGCCAGCAGTGACGGACAGGCCTCTGGAAACACCATATATTTT.

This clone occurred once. The CDR3 DNA is TGCACCAGCAGCCAAGCCGGGACACCACCCTATGGCTACACCTTC. Protein: CTSSQAGTPPYGYTF. V usage is TRBV1 and J usage is TRBJ1-2; the table's D call, TRBD1, has no DNA check behind it. TRBV1 constitutes a pseudogene. The CDR3 has 15 residues.

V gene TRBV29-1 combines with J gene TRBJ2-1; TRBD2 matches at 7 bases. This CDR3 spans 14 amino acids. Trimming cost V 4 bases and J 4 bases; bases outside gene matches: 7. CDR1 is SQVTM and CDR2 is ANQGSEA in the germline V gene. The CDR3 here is CSVVASGGYNEQFF. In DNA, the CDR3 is TGCAGCGTTGTGGCTAGCGGAGGGTACAATGAGCAGTTCTTC.

As DNA, the CDR3 is TGTGCCAGCAGTATGGGACAGGTATACGAGCAGTACTTC. Protein product: CASSMGQVYEQYF. The V call is TRBV2, the J call TRBJ2-7; 8 nucleotides line up with TRBD1. The CDR3 runs 13 residues. V was pared by 5 bases and J by 4 bases, with 4 bases of the junction left unmatched. Germline V gene sequence: CDR1 SNHLY, CDR2 FYNNEI.

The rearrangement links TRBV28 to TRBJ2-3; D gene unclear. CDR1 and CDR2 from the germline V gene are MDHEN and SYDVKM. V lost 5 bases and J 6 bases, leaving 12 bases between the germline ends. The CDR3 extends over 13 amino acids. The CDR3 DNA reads TGTGCCAGCAGTCCCTCCGTATCCGATACGCAGTATTTT. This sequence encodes CASSPSVSDTQYF.

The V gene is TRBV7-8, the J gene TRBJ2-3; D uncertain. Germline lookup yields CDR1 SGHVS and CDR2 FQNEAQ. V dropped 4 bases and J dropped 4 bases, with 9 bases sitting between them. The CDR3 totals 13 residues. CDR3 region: CASSSNFADTQYF. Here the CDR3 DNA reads TGTGCCAGCAGCTCCAACTTTGCAGATACGCAGTATTTT.